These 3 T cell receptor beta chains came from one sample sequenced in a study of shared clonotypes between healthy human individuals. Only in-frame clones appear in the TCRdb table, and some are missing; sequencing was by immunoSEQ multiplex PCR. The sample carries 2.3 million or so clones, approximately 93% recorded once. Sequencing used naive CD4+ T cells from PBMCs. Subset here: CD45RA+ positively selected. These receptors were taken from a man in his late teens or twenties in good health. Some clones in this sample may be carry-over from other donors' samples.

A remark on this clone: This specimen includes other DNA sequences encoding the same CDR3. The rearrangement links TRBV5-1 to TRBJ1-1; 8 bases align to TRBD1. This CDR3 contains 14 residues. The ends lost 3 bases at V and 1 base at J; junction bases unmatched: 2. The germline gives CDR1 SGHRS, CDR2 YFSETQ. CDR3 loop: CASSSDRANTEAFF. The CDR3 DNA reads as TGCGCCAGCAGCTCGGACAGGGCGAACACTGAAGCTTTCTTT.

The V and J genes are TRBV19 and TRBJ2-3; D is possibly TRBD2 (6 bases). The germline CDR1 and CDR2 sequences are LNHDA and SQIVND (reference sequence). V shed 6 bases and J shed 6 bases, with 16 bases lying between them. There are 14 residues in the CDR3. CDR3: CASRNLRAGDTQYF. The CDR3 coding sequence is TGTGCCAGTAGAAACCTCCGGGCGGGGGATACGCAGTATTTT.

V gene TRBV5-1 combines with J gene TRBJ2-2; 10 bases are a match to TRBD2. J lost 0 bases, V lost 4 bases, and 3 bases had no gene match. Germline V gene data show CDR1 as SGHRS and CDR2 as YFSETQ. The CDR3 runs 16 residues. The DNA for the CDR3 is TGCGCCAGCAGCGGGACTAGCGACCCGAACACCGGGGAGCTGTTTTTT. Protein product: CASSGTSDPNTGELFF.